The entry below gives a single T cell receptor (beta chain) sequence along with its context. The record originates from a study of blood T cell repertoires in COVID-19. Here immunoSEQ multiplex PCR was the method, and the copy in TCRdb shows in-frame clones only, minus some. This sample has under 300,000 clones, with about nine tenths found just once. Trimming took 7 bases from V and 1 from J, leaving 9 bases between them. Per germline, CDR1 SQVTM and CDR2 ANQGSEA. This CDR3 is 12 amino acids long. Sequenced sample: peripheral blood. J is TRBJ2-3 and V is TRBV29-1; D is undetermined. The sequence was collected from a man aged 25-45 years who had recovered from COVID-19. The CDR3, as DNA: TGCAGCGGAGGCGTAGGCACAGATACGCAGTATTTT. It translates to CSGGVGTDTQYF.